Each of the 31 T cell receptor beta chains below was sequenced from the same sample in a study of regulatory T cells in long-lasting Graves disease. Documented time point: persistent/refractory GD, antithyroid drugs over 5 years with positive TRAb. PBMC-derived RNA was used for the TCR library. Building of the TCR beta libraries involved iRepertoire HTBI primers and Arm-PCR of CDR3 regions. TCRdb re-analysed the multiplex PCR reads in MiXCR, keeping a single row per CDR3 protein. The data hold over 250,000 distinct CDR3 sequences, with 20% to 25% observed a single time. The sample consisted of peripheral blood mononuclear cells (PBMCs), taken when the disease was refractory, from a patient treated with antithyroid drugs. These receptors originate from a female donor with Graves disease.

This clonotype has ten or more counts. The chain employs TRBV25-1 and TRBJ1-5; 10 bases are shared with TRBD1. V was clipped by 3 bases and J by 5 bases; unmatched bases: 4. This CDR3 has 15 amino acids. The germline gives CDR1 MGHDK, CDR2 SYGVNS. The CDR3 sequence is CASSDPGTGDQPQHF. The CDR3 DNA reads TGTGCCAGCAGTGACCCCGGGACAGGGGATCAGCCCCAGCATTTT.

This clonotype was counted many times. The chain joins TRBV28 to TRBJ2-7; 8 positions agree with TRBD2. The CDR3 length is 15 residues. Looked up from germline, CDR1 is MDHEN and CDR2 is SYDVKM. With 7 bases clipped from V and 4 bases from J, the junction kept 12 bases outside the gene matches. CDR3: CASTPGGGGRYEQYF. The CDR3 DNA reads as TGTGCCAGCACCCCGGGAGGGGGGGGCAGGTACGAGCAGTACTTC.

This clonotype was found a few times. The rearrangement joins TRBV20-1 to TRBJ2-5; no clear D. Germline V gene sequence: CDR1 DFQATT, CDR2 SNEGSKA (reference sequence). This CDR3 is 13 amino acids long. The ends were cut back, 0 bases at V and 6 bases at J, with 11 bases in the middle. CDR3 coding DNA: TGCAGTGCTAGAGATGAGGTCCGAAAGACCCAGTACTTC. Amino acid sequence: CSARDEVRKTQYF.

The genes are TRBV6-1 and TRBJ1-3, with D uncertain. The CDR3 contains 11 residues. Germline CDR1 and CDR2: MNHNS and SASEGT. Trimming pared 7 bases from V and 7 bases from J, leaving 8 bases between. CDR3 sequence: CASTNGNTIYF. In nucleotides, the CDR3 is TGTGCCAGCACCAACGGGAACACCATATATTTT.

This clonotype was observed many times. The V gene is TRBV28, the J gene TRBJ2-2, with D uncertain. The CDR3 totals 13 residues. Trimming removed 10 bases at V and 1 base at J, with 10 bases between. From germline, CDR1 is MDHEN and CDR2 SYDVKM. For the CDR3, the DNA is TGTGCCAACCCATTCCTGAACACCGGGGAGCTGTTTTTT. It codes for CANPFLNTGELFF.

Note on this clonotype: A single base separates this from a much larger clone, so it may be a read error. The CDR3 loop is CASSLVGSPCEQYF. The CDR3, as DNA: TGTGCCAGCAGCTTAGTCGGCAGCCCCTGCGAGCAGTACTTC. This rearrangement joins TRBV7-2 to TRBJ2-5; D ambiguous. The J call may be in error: the DNA end matches TRBJ2-7 better. CDR3 length equals 14 residues. The germline CDR1 and CDR2 sequences are SGHTA and FQGNSA.

The rearrangement uses TRBV12-3 or TRBV12-4 and TRBJ2-3; TRBD1 might be the D (6 bases). Trimming took 4 bases from V and 2 from J, leaving 7 bases between them. This CDR3 contains 13 residues. CDR3 sequence reads: CASSWDNTDTQYF. The CDR3 region has the DNA TGTGCCAGCAGTTGGGACAACACAGATACGCAGTATTTT.

On this clonotype: Germline is not matched at one junction end, which may reflect a read error. This sequence joins TRBV2 and TRBJ1-2; 7 positions agree with TRBD1. Germline CDR1 and CDR2: SNHLY and FYNNEI. The length of the CDR3 is 14 residues. The CDR3 region has the DNA TGTACCAGCAGTCCACAGGGGCCGGACTATGGCTACACCTTC. As protein: CTSSPQGPDYGYTF. Full variable domain (remainder filled in from reference TRBV2 and TRBJ1-2): EPEVTQTPSHQVTQMGQEVILRCVPISNHLYFYWYRQILGQKVEFLVSFYNNEISEKSEIFDDQFSVERPDGSNFTLKIRSTKLEDSAMYFCTSSPQGPDYGYTFGSGTRLTVV.

This chain joins TRBV7-2 and TRBJ2-3; TRBD2 aligns across 11 bases. This CDR3 has 17 amino acids. Trimming cost V 4 bases and J 3 bases; bases outside gene matches: 9. CDR1 and CDR2 (germline): SGHTA, FQGNSA. The CDR3 DNA follows: TGTGCCAGCAGCTCCCACTTGACTAGCGGGATTACAGATACGCAGTATTTT. Its protein is CASSSHLTSGITDTQYF.

This clonotype was recorded a few times. The V and J genes are TRBV7-2 and TRBJ1-2; a weak D match, TRBD1 (5 bases). The CDR3 length is 17 residues. Trimming cost V 2 bases and J 6 bases, with 22 bases left between them. Germline loops: CDR1 SGHTA, CDR2 FQGNSA. The CDR3 region has the DNA TGTGCCAGCAGCTTACGGGGCAGGATTACTACGCCTCATGGCTACACCTTC. This translates into CASSLRGRITTPHGYTF.

This clonotype was recorded at least ten times. V and J are TRBV28 and TRBJ1-2; perhaps TRBD1 as D (6 bases). The CDR3 spans 14 residues. The V and J ends lost 6 bases and 2 bases respectively, with 13 bases between them. In germline, CDR1 is MDHEN, CDR2 SYDVKM. The chain's CDR3 is CASSTGLSNYGYTF. The CDR3, as DNA: TGTGCCAGCAGCACAGGGTTGTCGAACTATGGCTACACCTTC.

This clonotype has only one observation. A read error is the likely source, as a far larger clone sits one nucleotide away. This chain joins TRBV7-9 and TRBJ2-2; D is possibly TRBD1 (6 bases). CDR1 is SEHNR and CDR2 is FQNEAQ in the germline V gene (reference sequence). CDR3 size: 16 residues. CDR3 protein: CASSEGGFRETEELFF. DNA of the CDR3: TGTGCCAGCAGTGAAGGGGGTTTCCGGGAAACCGAGGAGCTGTTTTTT.

The CDR3 DNA follows: TGTGCCAGCAGCTCGGGACGAGGAGAGGATCAGCCCCAGCATTTT. Its translation is CASSSGRGEDQPQHF. The chain employs TRBV7-9 and TRBJ1-5; D perhaps matches TRBD1 (5 bases). Germline assignment: CDR1 SEHNR and CDR2 FQNEAQ (reference sequence). The CDR3 covers 15 residues. Trimming cost V 4 bases and J 5 bases, with 15 bases left between them.

The chain has TRBV7-3 and TRBJ2-2; D may be TRBD1 or TRBD2 (5 bases each). Germline CDR1 SGHTA, CDR2 FQGTGA. With 5 bases removed from V and 6 bases from J, the gap between germline ends came to 19 bases. The CDR3 loop spans 16 amino acids. DNA of the CDR3: TGTGCCAGCAGCCCCTCGGGGCCGAGTATGTCCGGGGAGCTGTTTTTT. It specifies CASSPSGPSMSGELFF.

The gene calls are TRBV4-3 and TRBJ1-5; D gene ambiguous. This CDR3 region has 13 residues. Trimming shortened V by 0 bases and J by 5 bases, and 5 bases separated the two germline ends. Germline CDR1 reads LGHNA; CDR2 reads YSLEER. CDR3 residues: CASSQDEDQPQHF. CDR3 bases: TGCGCCAGCAGCCAAGATGAAGATCAGCCCCAGCATTTT.

This clonotype was seen a few times. V and J are TRBV7-9 and TRBJ2-5, with D perhaps matching TRBD2 (6 bases). Germline CDR1 and CDR2: SEHNR and FQNEAQ (reference sequence). CDR3 length equals 16 residues. With 5 bases removed from V and 7 bases from J, the gap between germline ends came to 23 bases. CDR3 in DNA: TGTGCCAGCAGCCCCCCCTGGAGGGTGGGCCCCGGGACCCAGTACTTC. Amino acids: CASSPPWRVGPGTQYF.

This clonotype has a count of ten or more. The chain recombines TRBV6-1 with TRBJ2-7, with 10 positions matching TRBD1. The CDR3 length is 13 residues. The germline CDR1 and CDR2 sequences are MNHNS and SASEGT. V shed 6 bases, J shed 4 bases, and the junction held 3 bases outside the gene matches. In DNA form, the CDR3 reads TGTGCCAGCAGCCGGGACAGGGGTTACGAGCAGTACTTC. Protein product: CASSRDRGYEQYF.

This clonotype was seen a few times. V gene TRBV6-5 combines with J gene TRBJ2-5; D might be TRBD2 (7 bases). The V end was cut by 2 bases, the J end by 0 bases, with 10 bases between. This CDR3 has 15 residues. Per germline, CDR1 MNHEY and CDR2 SVGAGI. The CDR3 reads CASSYLGGHQETQYF. Here the CDR3 DNA reads TGTGCCAGCAGTTACCTCGGGGGGCACCAAGAGACCCAGTACTTC.

This clonotype was counted only a few times. The chain is built from TRBV4-3 and TRBJ1-4; perhaps TRBD1 as D (5 bases). CDR1 is LGHNA, CDR2 YSLEER, per germline. There are 15 residues in the CDR3. V gave up 1 base and J gave up 6 bases, with 12 bases separating them. DNA for the CDR3: TGCGCCAGCAGCCAAGTTCAGGGATTAGATGAAAAACTGTTTTTT. This encodes CASSQVQGLDEKLFF.

This sequence joins TRBV7-2 and TRBJ1-3; 11 bases are shared with TRBD1. The V gene's germline CDR1 is SGHTA and CDR2 FQGNSA. The V segment lost 3 bases and the J segment 5 bases; nucleotides outside the gene matches: 3. This CDR3 is 15 amino acids long. The CDR3 coding sequence is TGTGCCAGCAGCTTGGACAGGGGGCTAAGAAACACCATATATTTT. Translated: CASSLDRGLRNTIYF.

This clonotype was seen only a few times. This chain links TRBV10-3 with TRBJ2-5, with D possibly TRBD1 on 6 matching bases. With 5 bases removed from V and 5 bases from J, the gap between germline ends came to 12 bases. From germline, CDR1 is ENHRY and CDR2 SYGVKD. This CDR3 region has 13 residues. CDR3 sequence (DNA): TGTGCCATCAGTTCCTGGGACATCGAGACCCAGTACTTC. This translates into CAISSWDIETQYF.

This clonotype was observed at least ten times. The rearrangement uses TRBV6-2 or TRBV6-3 and TRBJ1-5; TRBD1 is a possible D gene (6 bases). CDR1 is MNHEY, CDR2 SVGEGT, per germline. Trimming left V 7 bases short and J 0 bases short, with 13 bases between. This CDR3 is 15 amino acids long. For the CDR3, the DNA is TGTGCCAGCACTTGGACAGCTGATAGCAATCAGCCCCAGCATTTT. This encodes CASTWTADSNQPQHF.

The sample holds many counts of this clonotype. The V call is TRBV27, the J call TRBJ2-5; D unclear. CDR1 is MNHEY, CDR2 SMNVEV, per germline (reference sequence). V lost 5 bases, J lost 5 bases, and 21 bases lay in between. The CDR3 length is 16 residues. In nucleotides, the CDR3 is TGTGCCAGCAGTCCTACTGGCGGAGCCCTCCAGGAGACCCAGTACTTC. It yields the protein CASSPTGGALQETQYF.

This clonotype was recorded at least ten times. The rearrangement links TRBV27 to TRBJ1-1; D may be TRBD1 (6 bases). Trimming took off 2 bases at V and 3 bases at J, with 28 bases between the two ends. The V gene's germline CDR1 is MNHEY and CDR2 SMNVEV (reference sequence). This CDR3 has 20 amino acids. CDR3 sequence (DNA): TGTGCCAGCAGTTTAACCGCCATGTGGGGGGAAGGGGGGGGGTACACTGAAGCTTTCTTT. Protein: CASSLTAMWGEGGGYTEAFF.

The genes are TRBV29-1 and TRBJ2-5, with D possibly being TRBD1 (5 bases). The CDR3 length is 12 residues. V lost 4 bases, J lost 1 base, and 7 bases lay in between. The germline CDR1 and CDR2 sequences are SQVTM and ANQGSEA. The CDR3 nucleotides are TGCAGCGTTGGACAGAGCCAAGAGACCCAGTACTTC. Its translation: CSVGQSQETQYF.

J is TRBJ2-5 and V is TRBV7-2; D is perhaps TRBD2 (7 bases). Germline V gene sequence: CDR1 SGHTA, CDR2 FQGNSA. This CDR3 spans 16 amino acids. Trimming pared 5 bases from V and 2 bases from J, leaving 18 bases between. CDR3 residues: CASSLRGGRGQETQYF. The CDR3 region has the DNA TGTGCCAGCAGCCTAAGGGGGGGTAGGGGGCAAGAGACCCAGTACTTC.

The gene calls are TRBV20-1 and TRBJ2-5; D remains ambiguous. Germline V gene lookup returns CDR1 DFQATT and CDR2 SNEGSKA (reference sequence). Between the trimmed V and J ends, which lost 1 base and 2 bases, there was a span of 5 bases. The CDR3 sequence is 12 residues long. The chain's CDR3 is CSARVPQETQYF. The CDR3 nucleotides read TGCAGTGCTAGAGTACCGCAAGAGACCCAGTACTTC.

The V and J genes are TRBV30 and TRBJ2-2; 7 nucleotides agree with TRBD1. Germline CDR1 reads GTSNPN; CDR2 reads SVGIG (reference sequence). This CDR3 comprises 14 residues. J gave up 4 bases and V 2 bases, and 4 bases lay outside the gene matches. In nucleotides, the CDR3 is TGTGCCTGGAGTCCGGGACAGAGCACCGGGGAGCTGTTTTTT. It encodes CAWSPGQSTGELFF.

This clonotype appeared many times. The rearrangement links TRBV28 to TRBJ1-5; D is undetermined. The CDR3 runs 17 residues. The V gene's germline CDR1 is MDHEN and CDR2 SYDVKM. V was trimmed by 3 bases and J by 1 base, leaving 16 bases between them. The CDR3 DNA reads TGTGCCAGCAGTTTGGCCGTAGGACCCTTCAGCAATCAGCCCCAGCATTTT. Translation gives CASSLAVGPFSNQPQHF.

This clonotype occurred many times. V gene TRBV28 combines with J gene TRBJ1-1; a weak D match, TRBD1 (6 bases). Between the trimmed V and J ends, which lost 3 bases and 3 bases, there was a span of 14 bases. The CDR3 has 15 amino acids. Germline V gene sequence: CDR1 MDHEN, CDR2 SYDVKM. Here the CDR3 reads CASSLPQGGHTEAFF. For the CDR3, the DNA is TGTGCCAGCAGTTTGCCACAGGGTGGCCACACTGAAGCTTTCTTT. Full variable domain (missing parts from reference TRBV28 and TRBJ1-1): DVKVTQSSRYLVKRTGEKVFLECVQDMDHENMFWYRQDPGLGLRLIYFSYDVKMKEKGDIPEGYSVSREKKERFSLILESASTNQTSMYLCASSLPQGGHTEAFFGQGTRLTVV.

This clonotype was found a few times. DNA of the CDR3: TGTGCCATCAGTGGGGGACTAGCGGGAAGGGAGACCCAGTACTTC. Its protein is CAISGGLAGRETQYF. This chain links TRBV10-3 with TRBJ2-5; TRBD2 aligns across 13 bases. V was clipped by 4 bases and J by 5 bases; unmatched bases: 4. This CDR3 has 15 amino acids. Germline V gene sequence: CDR1 ENHRY, CDR2 SYGVKD.